This T cell receptor (beta chain) was documented in a study of blood T cell repertoires in COVID-19. At the level of the study: Material from acute and convalescent COVID-19 was sourced from the United States, Italy and Spain. PBMCs, B-cell-depleted T cells, or T cells were the source of the cDNA or gDNA that made up the material.

Germline V gives CDR1 SGHAT, CDR2 FQDESV (reference sequence). J lost 7 bases, V lost 3 bases, and 6 bases had no gene match. The CDR3 contains 14 residues. Per the original data handling: Counts of nucleated cells, estimated from reference gene primer amplification, were obtained. The table came from immunoSEQ multiplex PCR; TCRdb's copy has only in-frame clones and leaves some out. V and J calls and clone size are given by that table; D and trimming were obtained from the DNA. The data show about 230,000 clones, with less than 90% seen just once and 15% to 20% held by the top ten. The sequence was obtained from an elderly woman with active or convalescent COVID-19. Sequenced input: peripheral blood. The chain is built from TRBV11-1 and TRBJ2-1; 7 nucleotides agree with TRBD2. The CDR3 is CASSFRRLANEQFF. Written as DNA, the CDR3 is TGTGCCAGCAGCTTTCGGCGACTAGCAAATGAGCAGTTCTTC.